This TCR beta chain was identified in a study of control samples from healthy donors and cancer patients. Sequencing used immunoSEQ multiplex PCR; TCRdb keeps in-frame clones, though not all of them. Among tens of thousands of clones listed, approximately 87% were seen once. Input material: PBMCs. The sequence derives from a woman aged 50 to 60 with head and neck cancer.

As DNA, the CDR3 is TGTGCCAGCAGCTCGCCTACAGGGGACGGCTACAATGAGCAGTTCTTC. Protein sequence: CASSSPTGDGYNEQFF. J is TRBJ2-1 and V is TRBV7-8, with 7 positions matching TRBD1. The CDR3 sequence is 16 residues long. Trimming took 4 bases from V and 3 from J; bases not matched to a gene: 9. Germline V gene sequence: CDR1 SGHVS, CDR2 FQNEAQ.